This T cell receptor beta chain was observed in a study of blood T cell repertoires in COVID-19. Here immunoSEQ multiplex PCR was the method, and the copy in TCRdb shows in-frame clones only, minus some. Of 300,000 to 400,000 clones in the sample, around 87% were seen once. This CDR3 contains 13 residues. V was trimmed by 4 bases and J by 4 bases, leaving 13 bases between them. Per the germline V gene, CDR1 is SQVTM and CDR2 is ANQGSEA. This receptor was taken from a woman aged 50 to 60 with active or convalescent COVID-19. The chain links TRBV29-1 to TRBJ1-1; D is uncertain. The sample taken for sequencing was peripheral blood. CDR3 DNA: TGCAGCGTTGGGTGGGGAGAGAGCACTGAAGCTTTCTTT. Protein: CSVGWGESTEAFF. The full variable domain, in which reference TRBV29-1 and TRBJ1-1 provide the parts outside the CDR3, is SAVISQKPSRDICQRGTSLTIQCQVDSQVTMMFWYRQQPGQSLTLIATANQGSEATYESGFVIDKFPISRPNLTFSTLTVSNMSPEDSSIYLCSVGWGESTEAFFGQGTRLTVV.